The following is a T cell receptor (beta chain) sequence with its context. The antigen remains unidentified. Primers: 60 V beta forward and 13 J beta reverse. Assay: immunoSEQ multiplex PCR; the TCRdb copy retains only in-frame clones and omits some. The sample lists around 73,000 clones, over 75% seen once, with 2% to 2.5% in the top ten. This entry comes from a study of glioma-infiltrating T cells after dendritic cell vaccination. Study-level points and caveats: Survival was not directly related to TCR clonality in these patients.

Per the germline V gene, CDR1 is LGHNA and CDR2 is YNFKEQ. Trimming shortened V by 4 bases and J by 6 bases, and 10 bases separated the two germline ends. CDR3 length: 13 residues. This chain uses TRBV4-2 with TRBJ2-1; no reliable D call. The clonotype was recovered from a human donor with glioblastoma. Sequenced material: blood, taken before dendritic cell vaccination. The CDR3 region is CASSPVHSNEQFF. The CDR3 bases are TGTGCCAGCAGCCCCGTCCATAGCAATGAGCAGTTCTTC.